The 10 T cell receptor beta chains below were found in one sample sequenced in a study of blood T cell repertoires in COVID-19. The assay was immunoSEQ multiplex PCR, and TCRdb's table has in-frame clones only and misses some. The table has about 160,000 clones, 75% to 90% seen once. Specimen: peripheral blood. The receptors originated from a human donor in a cohort sampled during active COVID-19.

J is TRBJ2-7 and V is TRBV9, with TRBD2 matching 10 bases. V shed 0 bases and J 6 bases; nucleotides not matched to a gene: 6. Germline V gives CDR1 SGDLS, CDR2 YYNGEE. This CDR3 has 15 residues. CDR3 sequence reads: CASSVGLAGVSEQYF. CDR3 nucleotides: TGTGCCAGCAGCGTAGGTCTAGCGGGGGTCTCCGAGCAGTACTTC.

The chain links TRBV11-3 to TRBJ1-4; possibly TRBD1 for D (5 bases). The V gene's germline CDR1 is SGHNT and CDR2 YENEEA. This CDR3 spans 13 amino acids. Trimming removed 11 bases at V and 9 bases at J, with 19 bases between. For the CDR3, the DNA is TGTGCCGGTAACCGGGACTGTAAAAAAAAACTGTTTTTT. As protein: CAGNRDCKKKLFF.

CDR3 coding DNA: TGTGCCAGCAGCTCCATCAATCTGACAGTTTCCTACGAGCAGTACTTC. Its translation is CASSSINLTVSYEQYF. The chain recombines TRBV7-2 with TRBJ2-7, with a weak D call TRBD1 (5 bases). Germline lookup yields CDR1 SGHTA and CDR2 FQGNSA. The V end was cut by 4 bases, the J end by 1 base, with 17 bases between. This CDR3 has 16 amino acids.

This clone showed up just once. The chain carries TRBV5-1 and TRBJ2-5, with TRBD1 matching 9 bases. The CDR3 covers 14 residues. CDR1 SGHRS and CDR2 YFSETQ come from the germline V gene. Trimming removed 4 bases from V and 5 bases from J; junction bases left unmatched: 6. This chain's CDR3 is CASSVDRGFETQYF. The CDR3 DNA is TGCGCCAGCAGCGTCGACAGGGGGTTCGAGACCCAGTACTTC.

This clone appeared a few times. This chain links TRBV21-1 with TRBJ1-2; TRBD1 was called by the table and not checked on the DNA. TRBV21-1 is termed a pseudogene. The CDR3 has 15 amino acids. The CDR3 coding sequence is TGTGCCAGCAGCGGACAGGGGGCGGTGTACTATGGCTACACCTTC. Translated, it gives CASSGQGAVYYGYTF.

V gene TRBV5-1 combines with J gene TRBJ2-3, with 9 bases that match TRBD1. The CDR3 sequence is 14 residues long. Germline V gives CDR1 SGHRS, CDR2 YFSETQ. V lost 5 bases and J lost 0; bases outside the gene matches: 1. Here the CDR3 reads CASRDRGSTDTQYF. DNA of the CDR3: TGCGCCAGCAGGGACAGGGGAAGCACAGATACGCAGTATTTT.

The chain carries TRBV30 and TRBJ1-2, with D perhaps TRBD1 (5 bases). V shed 0 bases and J shed 7 bases, with 12 bases lying between them. The CDR3 spans 13 residues. Germline CDR1 GTSNPN, CDR2 SVGIG (reference sequence). CDR3 region: CAWSVSGGGGYTF. DNA of the CDR3: TGTGCCTGGAGTGTAAGCGGGGGGGGTGGCTACACCTTC.

This clone was found a few times. The chain recombines TRBV10-2 with TRBJ1-5; D is uncertain. The CDR3 runs 13 residues. Per germline, CDR1 WSHSY and CDR2 SAAADI. V gave up 7 bases and J gave up 2 bases, with 9 bases separating them. CDR3 amino acids: CASKGDGNQPQHF. CDR3 DNA: TGCGCCAGCAAGGGAGATGGCAATCAGCCCCAGCATTTT.

V is TRBV9 and J is TRBJ1-6; tentatively, D is TRBD1 (6 bases). The CDR3 is 15 residues long. V lost 3 bases and J lost 6, with 13 bases in between. Germline-derived CDR1 and CDR2 are SGDLS and YYNGEE. In nucleotides, the CDR3 is TGTGCCAGCAGCGGCTCGACAGGAGCTAATTCACCCCTCCACTTT. Translating it yields CASSGSTGANSPLHF.

This chain connects TRBV25-1 to TRBJ2-2, with 9 bases that match TRBD1. The V gene's germline CDR1 is MGHDK and CDR2 SYGVNS. The V gene end was trimmed by 4 bases and the J gene end by 3 bases; junction bases not matched to a gene: 0. This CDR3 contains 14 residues. CDR3 sequence: CASSGTGDTGELFF. The CDR3 DNA is TGTGCCAGCAGTGGGACAGGGGACACCGGGGAGCTGTTTTTT.